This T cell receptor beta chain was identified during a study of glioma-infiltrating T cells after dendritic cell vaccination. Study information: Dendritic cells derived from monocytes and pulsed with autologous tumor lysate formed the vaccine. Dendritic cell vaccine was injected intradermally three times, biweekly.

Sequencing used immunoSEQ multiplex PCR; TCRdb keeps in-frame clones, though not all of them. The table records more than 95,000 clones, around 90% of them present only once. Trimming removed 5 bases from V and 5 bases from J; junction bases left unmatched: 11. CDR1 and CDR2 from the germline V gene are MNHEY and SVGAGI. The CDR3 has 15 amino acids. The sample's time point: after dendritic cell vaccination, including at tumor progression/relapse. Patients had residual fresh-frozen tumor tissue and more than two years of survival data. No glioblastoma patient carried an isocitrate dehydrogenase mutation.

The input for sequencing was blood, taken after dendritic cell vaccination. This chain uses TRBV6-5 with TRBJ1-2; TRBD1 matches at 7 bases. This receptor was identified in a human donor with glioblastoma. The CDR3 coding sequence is TGTGCCAGCAGTCCATACTCGGGGACAGCTTATGGCTACACCTTC. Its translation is CASSPYSGTAYGYTF.